This TCR beta chain was retrieved from a study of blood T cell repertoires in COVID-19. Data came from immunoSEQ multiplex PCR; TCRdb stores just in-frame clones and leaves some out. The sample includes 140,000 to 150,000 clones, roughly nine tenths of them seen just once. There are 13 residues in the CDR3. V was trimmed by 5 bases and J by 5 bases, leaving 12 bases between them. CDR1 and CDR2 (germline): MNHEY, SVGAGI. This clone has only a few counts. V gene TRBV6-5 combines with J gene TRBJ1-1, with D maybe TRBD1 (6 bases). The TCR sequence derives from a human donor in a cohort sampled during active COVID-19. Sequencing used peripheral blood. The CDR3 reads CASSPRQDTEAFF. CDR3 sequence (DNA): TGTGCCAGCAGTCCTCGACAGGATACTGAAGCTTTCTTT.